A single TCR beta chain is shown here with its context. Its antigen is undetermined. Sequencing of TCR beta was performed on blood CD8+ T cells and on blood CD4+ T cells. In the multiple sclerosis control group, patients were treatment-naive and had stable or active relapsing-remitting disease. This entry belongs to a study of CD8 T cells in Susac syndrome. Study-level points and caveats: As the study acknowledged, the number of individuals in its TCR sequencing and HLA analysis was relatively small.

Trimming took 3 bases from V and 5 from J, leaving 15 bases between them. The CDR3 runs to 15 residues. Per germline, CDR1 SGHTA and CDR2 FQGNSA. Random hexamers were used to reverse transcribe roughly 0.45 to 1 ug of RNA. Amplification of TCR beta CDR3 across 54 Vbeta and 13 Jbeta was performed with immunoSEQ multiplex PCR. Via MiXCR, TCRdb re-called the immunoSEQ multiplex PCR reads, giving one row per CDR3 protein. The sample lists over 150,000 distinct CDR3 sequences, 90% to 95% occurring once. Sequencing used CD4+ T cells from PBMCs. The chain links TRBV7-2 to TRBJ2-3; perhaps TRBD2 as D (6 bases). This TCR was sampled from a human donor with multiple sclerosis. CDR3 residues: CASSLNPGVGDTQYF. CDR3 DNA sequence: TGTGCCAGCAGCTTGAATCCGGGAGTAGGAGATACGCAGTATTTT.